This T cell receptor beta chain is drawn from a study of CD8 T cells in Susac syndrome. Blood CD8+ and CD4+ T cells underwent high-throughput TCR beta sequencing. It was treatment-naive patients with stable or active relapsing-remitting disease who made up the multiple sclerosis controls. A quantity of about 0.5 to 1 ug RNA underwent reverse transcription using random hexamers. An immunoSEQ multiplex PCR generated amplified TCR beta CDR3 products spanning 54 Vbeta and 13 Jbeta. TCRdb independently ran MiXCR on the immunoSEQ multiplex PCR reads; one entry per CDR3 protein. The sample lists around 280,000 distinct CDR3 sequences, approximately 81% occurring once. The sequenced sample consisted of CD8+ T cells from PBMCs. This clonotype was obtained from a human donor with multiple sclerosis.

CDR3 sequence reads: CASSSLAERDNEQFF. The CDR3 DNA sequence: TGTGCCAGCAGCTCCCTAGCGGAGCGTGACAATGAGCAGTTCTTC. The rearrangement links TRBV12-3 or TRBV12-4 to TRBJ2-1; TRBD2 agrees at 7 bases. This CDR3 contains 15 residues. Unmatched junction bases numbered 10, after V lost 6 bases and J lost 5 bases.